This note documents a single T cell receptor beta chain sequence. Antigen: not known. TCRdb reprocessed the 5' RACE reads via MiXCR and lists one record per CDR3 protein. The sample holds some 1,600,000 distinct CDR3 sequences, roughly 35% seen once. This sample is part of a study of identical twins. Findings and limits, study-wide: Modeled out-of-frame TCR alpha sharing in monozygotic twins fell below observed levels. The same donors were not followed; conclusions instead depended on cross-sectional statistical analysis. Invariant MAIT and iNKT cells may have partly biased zero-insertion analyses.

Trimming took 0 bases from V and 0 from J, leaving 21 bases between them. Germline-derived CDR1 and CDR2 are DFQATT and SNEGSKA (reference sequence). The CDR3 has 19 residues. This chain joins TRBV20-1 and TRBJ2-1; tentatively, D is TRBD2 (6 bases). Specimen: cord blood. The receptor's source is a newborn girl in good health. The CDR3: CSARDRNWRGWSSYNEQFF. Here the CDR3 DNA reads TGCAGTGCTAGAGACCGAAACTGGCGGGGCTGGAGCTCCTACAATGAGCAGTTCTTC.